The sequence of this TCR beta chain was determined in a study of T cell changes during pregnancy in multiple sclerosis. TCRdb's copy holds only in-frame clones and misses some; the assay was immunoSEQ multiplex PCR. This sample has fewer than 50,000 clones, with roughly nine tenths found just once. Germline V lookup: CDR1 LNHNV, CDR2 YYDKDF (reference sequence). V lost 1 base to trimming and J lost 8 bases, with 8 bases between them. The CDR3 runs 12 residues. This chain connects TRBV15 to TRBJ1-1; tentatively, D is TRBD1 (5 bases). The origin of this receptor is a female donor with multiple sclerosis, enrolled in a pregnancy study. The sequencing used CD8+ T cells from peripheral blood mononuclear cells, collected after pregnancy. Here the CDR3 reads CATSRGGEEAFF. The DNA for the CDR3 is TGTGCCACCAGCAGAGGGGGGGAGGAAGCTTTCTTT. Together with reference TRBV15 and TRBJ1-1, the CDR3 gives the full variable domain: DAMVIQNPRYQVTQFGKPVTLSCSQTLNHNVMYWYQQKSSQAPKLLFHYYDKDFNNEADTPDNFQSRRPNTSFCFLDIRSPGLGDTAMYLCATSRGGEEAFFGQGTRLTVV.